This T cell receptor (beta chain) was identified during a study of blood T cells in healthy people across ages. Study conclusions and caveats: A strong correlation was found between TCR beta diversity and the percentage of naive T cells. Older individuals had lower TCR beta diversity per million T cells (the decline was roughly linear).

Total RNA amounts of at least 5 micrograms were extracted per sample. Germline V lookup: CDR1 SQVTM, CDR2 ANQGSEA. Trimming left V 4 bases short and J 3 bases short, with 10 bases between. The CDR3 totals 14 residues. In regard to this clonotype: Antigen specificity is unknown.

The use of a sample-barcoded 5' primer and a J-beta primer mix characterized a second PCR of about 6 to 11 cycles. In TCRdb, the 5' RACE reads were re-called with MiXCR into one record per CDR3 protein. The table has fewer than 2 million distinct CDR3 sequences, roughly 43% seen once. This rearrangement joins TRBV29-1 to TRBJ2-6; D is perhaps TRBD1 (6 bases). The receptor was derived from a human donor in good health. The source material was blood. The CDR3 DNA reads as TGCAGCGTTGCAGGGGAATATGGGGCCAACGTCCTGACTTTC. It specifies CSVAGEYGANVLTF.